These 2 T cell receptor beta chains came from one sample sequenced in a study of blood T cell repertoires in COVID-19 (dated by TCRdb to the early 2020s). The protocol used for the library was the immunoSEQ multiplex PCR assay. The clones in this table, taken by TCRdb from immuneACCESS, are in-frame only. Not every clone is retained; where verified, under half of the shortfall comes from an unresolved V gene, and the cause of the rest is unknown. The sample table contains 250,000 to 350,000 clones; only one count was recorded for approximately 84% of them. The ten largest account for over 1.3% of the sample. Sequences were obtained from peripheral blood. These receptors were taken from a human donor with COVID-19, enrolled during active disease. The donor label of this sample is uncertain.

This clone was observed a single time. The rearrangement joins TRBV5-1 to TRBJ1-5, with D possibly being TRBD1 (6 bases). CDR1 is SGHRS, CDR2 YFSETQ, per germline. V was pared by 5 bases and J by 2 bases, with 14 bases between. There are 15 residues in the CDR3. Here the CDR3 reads CASRQGSEGNQPQHF. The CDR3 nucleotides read TGCGCCAGCAGGCAGGGGTCCGAGGGCAATCAGCCCCAGCATTTT.

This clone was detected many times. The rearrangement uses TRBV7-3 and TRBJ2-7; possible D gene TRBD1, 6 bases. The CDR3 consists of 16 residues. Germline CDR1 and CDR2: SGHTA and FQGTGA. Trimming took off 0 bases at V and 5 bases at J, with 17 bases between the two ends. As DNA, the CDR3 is TGTGCCAGCAGCTTAACGTTGGCCCTAGGGGGAGACGAGCAGTACTTC. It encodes CASSLTLALGGDEQYF.